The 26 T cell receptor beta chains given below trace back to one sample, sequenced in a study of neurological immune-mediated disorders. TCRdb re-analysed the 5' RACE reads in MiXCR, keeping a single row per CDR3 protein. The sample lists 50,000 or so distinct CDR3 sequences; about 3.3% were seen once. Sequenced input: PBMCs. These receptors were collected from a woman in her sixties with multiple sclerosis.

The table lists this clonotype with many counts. The CDR3 loop is CASSFNSGLQETQYF. DNA of the CDR3: TGTGCCAGCAGCTTTAATTCGGGACTCCAAGAGACCCAGTACTTC. The J gene is TRBJ2-5, the V gene TRBV7-3, with a tentative D call TRBD2 (6 bases). V gave up 3 bases and J gave up 1 base, with 12 bases separating them. The CDR3 contains 15 residues. Germline loops: CDR1 SGHTA, CDR2 FQGTGA. The full variable domain, rest sourced from reference TRBV7-3 and TRBJ2-5, is GAGVSQTPSNKVTEKGKYVELRCDPISGHTALYWYRQSLGQGPEFLIYFQGTGAADDSGLPNDRFFAVRPEGSVSTLKIQRTERGDSAVYLCASSFNSGLQETQYFGPGTRLLVL.

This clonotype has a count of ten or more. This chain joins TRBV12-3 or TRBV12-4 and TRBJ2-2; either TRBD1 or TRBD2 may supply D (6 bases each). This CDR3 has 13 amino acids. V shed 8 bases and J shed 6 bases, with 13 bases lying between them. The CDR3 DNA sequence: TGTGCCAGCCTCCCACGGGGGCCCGGGGAGCTGTTTTTT. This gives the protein CASLPRGPGELFF.

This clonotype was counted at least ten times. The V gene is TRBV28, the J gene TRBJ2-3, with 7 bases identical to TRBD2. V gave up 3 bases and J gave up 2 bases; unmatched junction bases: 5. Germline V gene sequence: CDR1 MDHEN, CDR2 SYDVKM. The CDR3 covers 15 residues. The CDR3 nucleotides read TGTGCCAGCAGTTTTTTGGGGGGGATCACAGATACGCAGTATTTT. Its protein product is CASSFLGGITDTQYF.

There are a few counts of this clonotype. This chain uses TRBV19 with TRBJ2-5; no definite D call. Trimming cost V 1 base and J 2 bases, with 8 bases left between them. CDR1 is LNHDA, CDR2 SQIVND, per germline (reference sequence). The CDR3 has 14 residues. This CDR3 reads CASSIGGRQETQYF. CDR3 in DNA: TGTGCCAGTAGTATAGGCGGACGGCAAGAGACCCAGTACTTC.

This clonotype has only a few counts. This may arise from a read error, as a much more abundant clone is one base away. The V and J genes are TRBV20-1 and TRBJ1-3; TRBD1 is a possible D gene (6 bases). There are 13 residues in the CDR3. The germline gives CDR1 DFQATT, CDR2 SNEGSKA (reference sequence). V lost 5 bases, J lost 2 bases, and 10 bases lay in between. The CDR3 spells CSADGTPGNTIYF. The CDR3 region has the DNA TGCAGTGCTGACGGGACACCTGGAAACACCATATATTTT.

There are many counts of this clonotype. The CDR3 region is CSGYGQGAKEKLFF. In DNA, the CDR3 is TGCAGCGGCTACGGGCAGGGGGCAAAGGAAAAACTGTTTTTT. The V call is TRBV29-1, the J call TRBJ1-4; the match to TRBD1 covers 8 bases. The junction had 12 bases not matched to a gene; V was cut back by 7 bases and J by 8 bases. This CDR3 contains 14 residues. The germline CDR1 and CDR2 sequences are SQVTM and ANQGSEA.

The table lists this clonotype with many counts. For the CDR3, the DNA is TGTGCCAGCAGGCCGACTAGCGGGGGGGATGAGCAGTTCTTC. Translated: CASRPTSGGDEQFF. This chain connects TRBV6-5 to TRBJ2-1; 14 bases agree with TRBD2. J was trimmed by 8 bases and V by 6 bases; bases with no gene match: 3. The CDR3 extends over 14 amino acids. CDR1 and CDR2 (germline): MNHEY, SVGAGI.

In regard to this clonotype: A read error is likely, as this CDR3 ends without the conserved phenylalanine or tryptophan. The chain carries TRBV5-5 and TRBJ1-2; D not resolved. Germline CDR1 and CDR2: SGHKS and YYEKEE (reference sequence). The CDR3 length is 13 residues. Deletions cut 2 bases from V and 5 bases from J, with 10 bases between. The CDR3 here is CASSFWTAYGYTN. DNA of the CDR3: TGTGCCAGCAGCTTTTGGACGGCATATGGCTACACCAAC.

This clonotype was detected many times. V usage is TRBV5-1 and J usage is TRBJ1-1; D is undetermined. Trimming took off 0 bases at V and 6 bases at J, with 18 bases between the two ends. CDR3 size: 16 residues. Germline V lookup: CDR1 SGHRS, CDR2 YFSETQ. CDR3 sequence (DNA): TGCGCCAGCAGCTTGGCCCGGGAGTACGGTGACGCTGAAGCTTTCTTT. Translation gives CASSLAREYGDAEAFF.

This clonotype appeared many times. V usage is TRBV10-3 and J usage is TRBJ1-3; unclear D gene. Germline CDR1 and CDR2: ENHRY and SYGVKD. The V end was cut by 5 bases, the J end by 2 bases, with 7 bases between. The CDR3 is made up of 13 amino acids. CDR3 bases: TGTGCCATCAGTAACTTAACTGGAAACACCATATATTTT. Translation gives CAISNLTGNTIYF.

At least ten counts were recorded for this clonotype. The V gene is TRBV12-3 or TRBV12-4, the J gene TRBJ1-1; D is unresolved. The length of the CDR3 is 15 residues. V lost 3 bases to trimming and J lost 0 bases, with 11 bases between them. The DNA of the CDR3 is TGTGCCAGCAGTTTCCACATCGGAATGAACACTGAAGCTTTCTTT. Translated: CASSFHIGMNTEAFF.

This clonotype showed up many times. CDR3 DNA: TGCGCCAGCAGCTTGGCCCTCAGGATACATGAGACCCAGTACTTC. This encodes CASSLALRIHETQYF. The V and J genes are TRBV5-1 and TRBJ2-5; D is unclear. In germline, CDR1 is SGHRS, CDR2 YFSETQ. The V end lost 0 bases, the J end lost 5 bases, and 14 bases lay between the germline ends. This CDR3 is 15 amino acids long.

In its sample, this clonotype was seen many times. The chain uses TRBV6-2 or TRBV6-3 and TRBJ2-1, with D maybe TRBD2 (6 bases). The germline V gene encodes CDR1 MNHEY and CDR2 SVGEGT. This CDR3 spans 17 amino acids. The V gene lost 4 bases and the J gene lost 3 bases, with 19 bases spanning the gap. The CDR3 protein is CASSSTITGLLYNEQFF. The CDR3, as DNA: TGTGCCAGCAGTTCCACTATAACGGGACTCCTCTACAATGAGCAGTTCTTC.

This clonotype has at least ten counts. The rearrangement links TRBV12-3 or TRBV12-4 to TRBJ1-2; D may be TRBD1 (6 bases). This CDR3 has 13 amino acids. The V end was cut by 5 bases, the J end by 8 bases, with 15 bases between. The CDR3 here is CASSISLGAGYTF. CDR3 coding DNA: TGTGCCAGCAGTATCTCCTTGGGGGCCGGCTACACCTTC.

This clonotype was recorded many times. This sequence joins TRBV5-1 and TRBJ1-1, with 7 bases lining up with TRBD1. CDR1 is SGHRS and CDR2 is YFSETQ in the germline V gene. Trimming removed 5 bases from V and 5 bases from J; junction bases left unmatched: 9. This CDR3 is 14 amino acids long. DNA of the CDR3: TGCGCCAGCAGACGGGCGACAGGGAAAACTGAAGCTTTCTTT. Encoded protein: CASRRATGKTEAFF.

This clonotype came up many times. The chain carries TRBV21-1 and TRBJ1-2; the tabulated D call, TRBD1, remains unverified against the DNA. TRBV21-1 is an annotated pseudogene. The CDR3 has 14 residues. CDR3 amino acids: CASSKTSGGRGYTF. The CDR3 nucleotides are TGTGCCAGCAGCAAGACCTCAGGGGGTCGGGGCTACACCTTC.

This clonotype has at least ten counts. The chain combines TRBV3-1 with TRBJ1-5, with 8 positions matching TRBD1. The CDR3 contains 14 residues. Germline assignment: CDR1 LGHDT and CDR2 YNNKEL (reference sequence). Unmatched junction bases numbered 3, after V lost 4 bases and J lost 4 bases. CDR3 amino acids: CASSRQGQNQPQHF. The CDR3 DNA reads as TGTGCCAGCAGCCGACAGGGGCAAAATCAGCCCCAGCATTTT.

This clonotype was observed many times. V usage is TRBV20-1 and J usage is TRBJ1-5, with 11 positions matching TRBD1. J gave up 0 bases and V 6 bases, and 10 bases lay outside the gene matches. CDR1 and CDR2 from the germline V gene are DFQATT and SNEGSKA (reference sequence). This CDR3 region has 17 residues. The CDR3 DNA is TGCAGTGCGACGGACAGGGGGCTTTACTATAGCAATCAGCCCCAGCATTTT. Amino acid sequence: CSATDRGLYYSNQPQHF.

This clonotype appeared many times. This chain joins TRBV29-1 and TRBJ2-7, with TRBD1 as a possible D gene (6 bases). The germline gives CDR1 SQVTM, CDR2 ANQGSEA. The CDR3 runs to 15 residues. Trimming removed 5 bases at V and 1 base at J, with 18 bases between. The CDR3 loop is CSVTLGTRFSYEQYF. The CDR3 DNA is TGCAGCGTTACTCTTGGGACAAGGTTTTCCTACGAGCAGTACTTC.

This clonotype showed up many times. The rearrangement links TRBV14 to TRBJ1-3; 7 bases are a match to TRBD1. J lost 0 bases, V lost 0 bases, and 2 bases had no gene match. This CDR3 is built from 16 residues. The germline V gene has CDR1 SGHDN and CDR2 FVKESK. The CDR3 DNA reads TGTGCCAGCAGCCAAGACCCAGGGGGCTCTGGAAACACCATATATTTT. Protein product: CASSQDPGGSGNTIYF.

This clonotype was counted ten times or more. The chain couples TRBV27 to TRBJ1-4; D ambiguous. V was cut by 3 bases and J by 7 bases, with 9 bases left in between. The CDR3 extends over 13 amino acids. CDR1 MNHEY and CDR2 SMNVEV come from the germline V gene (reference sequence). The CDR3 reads CASSFKEGEKLFF. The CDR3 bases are TGTGCCAGCAGTTTTAAGGAGGGTGAAAAACTGTTTTTT.

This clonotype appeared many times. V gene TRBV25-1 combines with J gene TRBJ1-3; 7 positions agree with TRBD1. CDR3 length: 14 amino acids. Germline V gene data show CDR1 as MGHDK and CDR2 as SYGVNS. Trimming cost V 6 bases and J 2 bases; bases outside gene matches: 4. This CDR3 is CASRDRQTGNTIYF. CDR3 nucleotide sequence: TGTGCCAGCAGGGACAGGCAGACTGGAAACACCATATATTTT.

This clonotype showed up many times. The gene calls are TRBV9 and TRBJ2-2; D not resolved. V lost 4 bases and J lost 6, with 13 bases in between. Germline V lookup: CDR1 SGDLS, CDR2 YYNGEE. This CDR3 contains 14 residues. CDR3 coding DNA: TGTGCCAGCAGCCCCCCCTTCGCCGCCGGGGAGCTGTTTTTT. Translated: CASSPPFAAGELFF.

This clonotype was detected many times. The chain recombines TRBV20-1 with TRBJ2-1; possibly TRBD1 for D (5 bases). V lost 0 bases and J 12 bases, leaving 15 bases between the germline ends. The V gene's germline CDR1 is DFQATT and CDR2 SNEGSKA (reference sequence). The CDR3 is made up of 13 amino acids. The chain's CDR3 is CSARDPTGPGQFF. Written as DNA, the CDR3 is TGCAGTGCTAGAGACCCAACAGGACCGGGGCAGTTCTTC.

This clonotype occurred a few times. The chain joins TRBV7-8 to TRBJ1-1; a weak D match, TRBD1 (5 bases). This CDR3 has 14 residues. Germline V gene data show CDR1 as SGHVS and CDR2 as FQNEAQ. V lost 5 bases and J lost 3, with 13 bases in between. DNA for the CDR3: TGTGCCAGCAGCCCCAACAGGCTTTACACTGAAGCTTTCTTT. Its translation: CASSPNRLYTEAFF. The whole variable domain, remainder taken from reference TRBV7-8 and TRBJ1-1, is GAGVSQSPRYKVAKRGQDVALRCDPISGHVSLFWYQQALGQGPEFLTYFQNEAQLDKSGLPSDRFFAERPEGSVSTLKIQRTQQEDSAVYLCASSPNRLYTEAFFGQGTRLTVV.

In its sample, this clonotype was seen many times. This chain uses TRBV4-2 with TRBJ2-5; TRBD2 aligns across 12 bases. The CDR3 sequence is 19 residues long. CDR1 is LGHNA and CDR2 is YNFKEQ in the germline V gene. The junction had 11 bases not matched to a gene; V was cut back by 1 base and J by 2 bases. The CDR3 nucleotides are TGTGCCAGCAGCCAAGTCTTCGTACTAGCGGGAGGCTCACAAGAGACCCAGTACTTC. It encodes CASSQVFVLAGGSQETQYF.